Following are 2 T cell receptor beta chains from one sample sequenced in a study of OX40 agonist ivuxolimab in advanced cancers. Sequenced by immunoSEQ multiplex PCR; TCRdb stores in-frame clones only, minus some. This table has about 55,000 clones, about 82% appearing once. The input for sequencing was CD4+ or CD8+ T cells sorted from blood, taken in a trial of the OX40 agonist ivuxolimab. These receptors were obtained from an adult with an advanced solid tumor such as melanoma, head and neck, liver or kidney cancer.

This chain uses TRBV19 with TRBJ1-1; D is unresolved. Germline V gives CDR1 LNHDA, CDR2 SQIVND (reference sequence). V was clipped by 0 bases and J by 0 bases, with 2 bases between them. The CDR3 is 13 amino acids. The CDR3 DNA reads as TGTGCCAGTAGTATAGACCTGAACACTGAAGCTTTCTTT. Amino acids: CASSIDLNTEAFF. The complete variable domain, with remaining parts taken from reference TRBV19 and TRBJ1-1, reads DGGITQSPKYLFRKEGQNVTLSCEQNLNHDAMYWYRQDPGQGLRLIYYSQIVNDFQKGDIAEGYSVSREKKESFPLTVTSAQKNPTAFYLCASSIDLNTEAFFGQGTRLTVV.

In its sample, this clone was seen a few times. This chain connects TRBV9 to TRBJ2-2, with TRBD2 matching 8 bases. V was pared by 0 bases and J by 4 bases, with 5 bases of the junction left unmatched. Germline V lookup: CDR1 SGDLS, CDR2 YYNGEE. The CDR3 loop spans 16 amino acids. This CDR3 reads CASSVVVLAGTGELFF. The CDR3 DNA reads TGTGCCAGCAGCGTAGTGGTCCTAGCGGGCACCGGGGAGCTGTTTTTT.